Listed here is a single T cell receptor (beta chain). Its antigen is not identified. The treatment denotes: roughly 19 received Ad26.COV2.S at low or high dose, single or two shots; 5 received placebo; per-sample allocation not given. Repertoires come from day 63 after the first vaccine or placebo injection. Measured with immunoSEQ multiplex PCR; TCRdb has only the in-frame clones, and not every one. The sample includes about 430,000 clones, 90% of them seen just once. The data originate from a study of Ad26.COV2.S vaccination and SARS-CoV-2 variants. At the level of the study: Into the muscle, Ad26.COV2.S was dosed once or twice, 56 days apart. Study results and limitations: The authors reported substantial breadth in spike-specific CD8+ and CD4+ T cell responses after vaccination.

The clonotype was recovered from a person between 18 and 65 years old who received the Ad26.COV2.S COVID-19 vaccine or a placebo. Source: peripheral blood, taken in a trial of Ad26.COV2.S vaccine versus placebo.

The CDR3 region has the DNA TGTGCCAGCAGTCTGGTGGGACATACCTACGAGCAGTACTTC. This codes for CASSLVGHTYEQYF. This chain links TRBV28 with TRBJ2-7; D is possibly TRBD1 (6 bases). The CDR3 sequence is 14 residues long. Trimming left V 5 bases short and J 2 bases short, with 13 bases between. Germline lookup yields CDR1 MDHEN and CDR2 SYDVKM.